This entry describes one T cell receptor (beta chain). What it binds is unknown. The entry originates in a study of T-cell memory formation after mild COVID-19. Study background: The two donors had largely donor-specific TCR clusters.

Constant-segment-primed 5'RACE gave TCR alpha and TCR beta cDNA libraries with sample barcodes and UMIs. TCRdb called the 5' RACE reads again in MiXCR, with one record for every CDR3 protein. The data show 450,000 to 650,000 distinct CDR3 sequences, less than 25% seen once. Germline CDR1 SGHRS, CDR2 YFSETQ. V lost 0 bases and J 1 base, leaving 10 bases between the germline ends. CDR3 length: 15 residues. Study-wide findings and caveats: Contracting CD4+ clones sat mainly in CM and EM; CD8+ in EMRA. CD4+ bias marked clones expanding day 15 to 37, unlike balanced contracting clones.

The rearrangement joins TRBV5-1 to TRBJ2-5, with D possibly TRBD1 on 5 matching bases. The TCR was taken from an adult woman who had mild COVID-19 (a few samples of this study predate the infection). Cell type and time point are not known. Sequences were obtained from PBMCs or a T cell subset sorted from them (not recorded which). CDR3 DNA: TGCGCCAGCAGCTTGGATCCCCAGGGCCAAGAGACCCAGTACTTC. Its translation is CASSLDPQGQETQYF.